The T cell receptor (beta chain) under discussion was sequenced for a study of shared clonotypes between healthy human individuals. Background on the study: A couple of female and a few male donors aged 18 to 49 were enrolled. Broader study findings: The four-donor shared clonotypes exceeded non-shared clonotypes in generation probability, with non-shared ones scoring lower. Owing to a small donor count, the genetic and exposure-history diversity represented was limited.

The germline V gene has CDR1 SGHTA and CDR2 FQGNSA. The ends were cut back, 1 base at V and 5 bases at J, with 11 bases in the middle. This CDR3 is 15 amino acids long. Deep was the level at which the assay was run. Sequencing was performed with immunoSEQ multiplex PCR; in TCRdb, only in-frame clones are kept and a portion is missing. The table has about 1.5 million clones, around 97% seen once. A note on this clone: What it recognizes is unknown.

This chain joins TRBV7-2 and TRBJ1-4; D unresolved. The sequence was collected from a young man in good health. The material sequenced was naive CD4+ T cells sorted from blood. Subset noted: CD45RA+ positively selected. The DNA for the CDR3 is TGTGCCAGCAGCTTAGATTTAGGGCCAAATGAAAAACTGTTTTTT. Encoded protein: CASSLDLGPNEKLFF.